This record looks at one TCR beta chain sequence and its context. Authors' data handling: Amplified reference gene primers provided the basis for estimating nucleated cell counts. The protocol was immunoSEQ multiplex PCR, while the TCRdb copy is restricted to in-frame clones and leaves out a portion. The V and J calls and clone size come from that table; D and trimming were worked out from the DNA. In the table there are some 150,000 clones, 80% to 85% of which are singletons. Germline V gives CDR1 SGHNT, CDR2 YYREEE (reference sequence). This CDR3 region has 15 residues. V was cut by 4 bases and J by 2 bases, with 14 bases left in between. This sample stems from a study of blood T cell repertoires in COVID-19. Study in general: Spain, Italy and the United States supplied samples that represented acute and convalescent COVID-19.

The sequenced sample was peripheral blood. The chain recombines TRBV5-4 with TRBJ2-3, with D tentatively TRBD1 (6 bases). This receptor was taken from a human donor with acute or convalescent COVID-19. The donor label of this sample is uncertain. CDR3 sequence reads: CASSTRQVPTDTQYF. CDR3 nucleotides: TGTGCCAGCAGCACCCGACAGGTTCCCACAGATACGCAGTATTTT.